These 26 T cell receptor beta chains originate from one sample sequenced in a study of blood T cell repertoires in COVID-19. This table comes from immunoSEQ multiplex PCR, and its TCRdb copy is limited to in-frame clones, with some not included. The repertoire consists of 87,000 or so clones, with roughly 80% occurring once and the leading ten covering roughly 15%. Sequenced: peripheral blood. These receptors were taken from an elderly woman with active or convalescent COVID-19.

The rearrangement joins TRBV14 to TRBJ1-1; D uncertain. With 1 base removed from V and 6 bases from J, the gap between germline ends came to 9 bases. CDR1 is SGHDN and CDR2 is FVKESK in the germline V gene. There are 13 residues in the CDR3. Here the CDR3 reads CASSQGARAEAFF. CDR3 DNA: TGTGCCAGCAGCCAAGGGGCGCGGGCTGAAGCTTTCTTT.

The rearrangement uses TRBV28 and TRBJ1-4, with 11 nucleotides matching TRBD1. Unmatched junction bases numbered 2, after V lost 2 bases and J lost 6 bases. This CDR3 is built from 15 residues. CDR1 and CDR2 (germline): MDHEN, SYDVKM. CDR3: CASSLQGQGDEKLFF. The CDR3 DNA follows: TGTGCCAGCAGTTTACAGGGACAGGGGGATGAAAAACTGTTTTTT.

The chain uses TRBV5-1 and TRBJ1-1; 7 bases map to TRBD1. Germline-derived CDR1 and CDR2 are SGHRS and YFSETQ. The CDR3 has 14 residues. V lost 2 bases, J lost 0 bases, and 1 base stayed unmatched. CDR3 loop: CASSFTGVNTEAFF. The CDR3 DNA is TGCGCCAGCAGCTTTACAGGGGTGAACACTGAAGCTTTCTTT.

The table lists this clone with a few counts. The CDR3 region is CASSQGQGRTEAFF. The CDR3 region has the DNA TGTGCCAGCAGCCAGGGACAGGGGCGGACTGAAGCTTTCTTT. The rearrangement links TRBV11-2 to TRBJ1-1; 10 nucleotides align to TRBD1. V was clipped by 5 bases and J by 5 bases; unmatched bases: 5. The germline CDR1 and CDR2 sequences are SGHAT and FQNNGV. The CDR3 has 14 residues. Together with reference TRBV11-2 and TRBJ1-1, the CDR3 gives the full variable domain: EAGVAQSPRYKIIEKRQSVAFWCNPISGHATLYWYQQILGQGPKLLIQFQNNGVVDDSQLPKDRFSAERLKGVDSTLKIQPAKLEDSAVYLCASSQGQGRTEAFFGQGTRLTVV.

The rearrangement links TRBV5-6 to TRBJ1-2, with D possibly being TRBD1 (6 bases). The CDR3 runs 12 residues. Trimming stripped 3 bases from V and 8 bases from J, with 11 bases between. From germline, CDR1 is SGHDT and CDR2 YYEEEE. CDR3 region: CASSSNRDGYTF. CDR3 bases: TGTGCCAGCAGCTCCAACAGGGACGGCTACACCTTC.

The gene calls are TRBV6-5 and TRBJ2-3, with D tentatively TRBD2 (7 bases). The germline V gene has CDR1 MNHEY and CDR2 SVGAGI. The V and J ends lost 2 bases and 2 bases respectively, with 14 bases between them. The CDR3 is 16 amino acids. The CDR3 loop is CASSYRGSGTTDTQYF. DNA for the CDR3: TGTGCCAGCAGTTACAGGGGGAGCGGGACCACAGATACGCAGTATTTT.

In its sample, this clone was seen a few times. The V call is TRBV6-2 or TRBV6-3, the J call TRBJ2-1; 10 positions match TRBD2. Trimming at V came to 0 bases and at J to 4 bases, leaving 3 bases not matched to a gene. The germline gives CDR1 MNHEY, CDR2 SVGEGT. There are 16 residues in the CDR3. CDR3 in amino acids: CASSYSPGLAYNEQFF. CDR3 nucleotides: TGTGCCAGCAGTTACTCGCCGGGACTAGCGTACAATGAGCAGTTCTTC.

The rearrangement joins TRBV6-6 to TRBJ1-5, with TRBD1 matching 9 bases. V gave up 5 bases and J gave up 5 bases; unmatched junction bases: 4. CDR1 MNHNY and CDR2 SVGAGI come from the germline V gene (reference sequence). The CDR3 contains 14 residues. The CDR3 nucleotides are TGTGCCAGCAGTCCGGGACAGGGTTATCAGCCCCAGCATTTT. As protein: CASSPGQGYQPQHF.

The chain couples TRBV7-2 to TRBJ2-5; a weak D match, TRBD1 (8 bases). V was trimmed by 4 bases and J by 5 bases, leaving 14 bases between them. CDR1 is SGHTA and CDR2 is FQGNSA in the germline V gene. The CDR3 length is 14 residues. The CDR3, as DNA: TGTGCCAGCAGCTCAGGACAGGGAGGGGAGACCCAGTACTTC. Protein product: CASSSGQGGETQYF.

This clone was seen a handful of times. The V and J genes are TRBV7-8 and TRBJ2-2; 11 bases line up with TRBD2. With 7 bases clipped from V and 1 base from J, the junction kept 14 bases outside the gene matches. The CDR3 runs to 19 residues. Per germline, CDR1 SGHVS and CDR2 FQNEAQ. The CDR3 nucleotides are TGTGCCAGCACCCGCAGACGTCTAGCGGGGGGTGTGAACACCGGGGAGCTGTTTTTT. Its translation is CASTRRRLAGGVNTGELFF.

This chain uses TRBV3-1 (or the pseudogene TRBV3-2) with TRBJ1-6; 8 bases are shared with TRBD1. Germline V lookup: CDR1 LGHDT, CDR2 YNNKEL (reference sequence). V lost 5 bases and J lost 8; bases outside the gene matches: 8. The CDR3 runs 15 residues. CDR3 sequence reads: CASSADRGQYSPLHF. The CDR3 DNA follows: TGTGCCAGCAGCGCAGACAGGGGCCAATATTCACCCCTCCACTTT.

The rearrangement joins TRBV24-1 to TRBJ1-2; 10 bases are a match to TRBD1. V dropped 4 bases and J dropped 6; count of bases not matched to a gene: 7. There are 15 residues in the CDR3. In germline, CDR1 is KGHDR, CDR2 SFDVKD. In DNA, the CDR3 is TGTGCCACCAGTGACCCGAGACAGGGGGCGGATGGCTACACCTTC. Residues: CATSDPRQGADGYTF.

The rearrangement links TRBV9 to TRBJ1-1; D is possibly TRBD1 (5 bases). V lost 4 bases, J lost 0 bases, and 13 bases lay in between. The germline V gene has CDR1 SGDLS and CDR2 YYNGEE. The CDR3 loop spans 15 amino acids. The CDR3 loop is CASSLSDRVNTEAFF. DNA for the CDR3: TGTGCCAGCAGCCTATCCGACAGAGTGAACACTGAAGCTTTCTTT.

This chain connects TRBV4-2 to TRBJ2-2, with D tentatively TRBD1 (7 bases). The CDR3 covers 15 residues. The germline gives CDR1 LGHNA, CDR2 YNFKEQ. The V end lost 2 bases, the J end lost 1 base, and 8 bases lay between the germline ends. CDR3 sequence (DNA): TGTGCCAGCAGCCAACAGGGGGGGAACACCGGGGAGCTGTTTTTT. Its translation: CASSQQGGNTGELFF.

Only a few counts were recorded for this clone. The V call is TRBV28, the J call TRBJ2-7, with TRBD1 identical over 8 bases. Trimming took 8 bases from V and 0 from J; bases not matched to a gene: 9. CDR1 and CDR2 (germline): MDHEN, SYDVKM. The CDR3 loop spans 15 amino acids. In DNA, the CDR3 is TGTGCCAGCGGACGACAGGGGCCGAGCTCCTACGAGCAGTACTTC. As protein: CASGRQGPSSYEQYF.

The chain links TRBV6-2 or TRBV6-3 to TRBJ1-1; D gene uncertain. Germline V gene sequence: CDR1 MNHEY, CDR2 SVGEGT. V lost 2 bases and J lost 1, with 5 bases in between. The CDR3 runs 13 residues. The CDR3 sequence: CASSYRANTEAFF. The CDR3 nucleotides read TGTGCCAGCAGTTACAGAGCGAACACTGAAGCTTTCTTT.

The chain links TRBV5-5 to TRBJ2-1, with D perhaps TRBD2 (6 bases). This CDR3 region has 16 residues. Deletions cut 4 bases from V and 0 bases from J, with 14 bases between. Per the germline V gene, CDR1 is SGHKS and CDR2 is YYEKEE (reference sequence). The CDR3 region has the DNA TGTGCCAGCAGCACCACCCCGGGAGCCTCCTACAATGAGCAGTTCTTC. Its protein is CASSTTPGASYNEQFF.

This clone was picked up one time. The V and J genes are TRBV5-1 and TRBJ2-3; D possibly corresponds to TRBD1 (5 bases). Trimming stripped 5 bases from V and 2 bases from J, with 15 bases between. CDR3 length: 15 residues. Germline V gene data show CDR1 as SGHRS and CDR2 as YFSETQ. The CDR3 DNA reads TGCGCCAGCAGTGAGCAGTCAGGGTACACAGATACGCAGTATTTT. It encodes CASSEQSGYTDTQYF.

This clone was seen once. CDR3: CASSTQGRAYGYTF. The CDR3 nucleotides are TGTGCCAGCAGTACACAGGGAAGGGCCTATGGCTACACCTTC. The chain joins TRBV6-6 to TRBJ1-2, with a possible D match to TRBD1 (6 bases). Germline CDR1 reads MNHNY; CDR2 reads SVGAGI (reference sequence). The CDR3 runs 14 residues. V lost 5 bases and J 4 bases, leaving 14 bases between the germline ends.

This sequence joins TRBV19 and TRBJ2-7; 8 nucleotides line up with TRBD1. Per germline, CDR1 LNHDA and CDR2 SQIVND (reference sequence). V lost 4 bases to trimming and J lost 4 bases; unmatched junction nucleotides: 6. CDR3 length: 14 residues. CDR3 region: CASSTAGGVYEQYF. The CDR3 DNA sequence: TGTGCCAGTAGTACAGCAGGGGGCGTTTACGAGCAGTACTTC.

The chain is built from TRBV16 and TRBJ1-4, with D perhaps matching TRBD1 (6 bases). Germline V gene sequence: CDR1 KGHSY, CDR2 FQNENV. The CDR3 is 14 residues long. V was trimmed by 3 bases and J by 8 bases, leaving 13 bases between them. The CDR3 reads CASSHGTGKEKLFF. CDR3 nucleotides: TGTGCCAGCAGCCATGGAACAGGGAAAGAAAAACTGTTTTTT.

This sequence joins TRBV2 and TRBJ1-5, with 8 bases fitting TRBD1. V lost 1 base, J lost 4 bases, and 9 bases stayed unmatched. Germline CDR1 is SNHLY and CDR2 is FYNNEI. This CDR3 comprises 17 residues. The CDR3 region has the DNA TGTGCCAGCAGTGAAGAGGACAGGGCGAATCGGAATCAGCCCCAGCATTTT. It translates to CASSEEDRANRNQPQHF.

The chain employs TRBV6-5 and TRBJ2-7, with 7 positions matching TRBD2. This CDR3 spans 14 amino acids. The germline CDR1 and CDR2 sequences are MNHEY and SVGAGI. With V trimmed by 5 bases and J by 0 bases, 4 bases remained unmatched. The CDR3 reads CASSRTRSSYEQYF. The CDR3 nucleotides are TGTGCCAGCAGTCGGACTAGGAGCTCCTACGAGCAGTACTTC.

As DNA, the CDR3 is TGCGCCAGCAGTCCCGGACTAGCGGGAGCCAAAGTAACCAAAAACATTCAGTACTTC. Protein: CASSPGLAGAKVTKNIQYF. V gene TRBV23-1 combines with J gene TRBJ2-4; 13 bases are a match to TRBD2. TRBV23-1 is flagged as an ORF with uncertain function. The CDR3 is made up of 19 amino acids. With V trimmed by 4 bases and J by 2 bases, 11 bases remained unmatched.

The V call is TRBV2, the J call TRBJ2-3; D perhaps matches TRBD2 (5 bases). The germline V gene encodes CDR1 SNHLY and CDR2 FYNNEI. V shed 5 bases and J shed 3 bases, with 18 bases lying between them. The CDR3 is made up of 16 amino acids. Here the CDR3 DNA reads TGTGCCAGCAGTCTGCCCCCAGCGGTGGGGACAGATACGCAGTATTTT. Translation: CASSLPPAVGTDTQYF.

The chain links TRBV7-2 to TRBJ2-1; the D gene is possibly TRBD2 (5 bases). CDR3 length: 16 amino acids. V dropped 1 base and J dropped 2 bases, with 12 bases sitting between them. Germline V gene lookup returns CDR1 SGHTA and CDR2 FQGNSA. CDR3 DNA: TGTGCCAGCAGCTTAGGGACTCACAAAACCTACAATGAGCAGTTCTTC. This gives the protein CASSLGTHKTYNEQFF. Filled out from reference TRBV7-2 and TRBJ2-1, the complete variable domain reads GAGVSQSPSNKVTEKGKDVELRCDPISGHTALYWYRQSLGQGLEFLIYFQGNSAPDKSGLPSDRFSAERTGGSVSTLTIQRTQQEDSAVYLCASSLGTHKTYNEQFFGPGTRLTVL.